These 17 T cell receptor beta chains originate from one sample sequenced in a study of cytomegalovirus exposure and HLA in healthy donors. The PCR ran on 60 Vbeta and 13 Jbeta primers. Libraries were prepared by immunoSEQ multiplex PCR; TCRdb keeps only in-frame clonotypes and omits some of them. The sample comprises more than 95,000 clones, more than 60% of which are singletons, and about 1.9% rests with the top ten. The sequenced sample consisted of PBMCs. These receptors all stem from a man aged 25-45 years in good health and CMV-seronegative.

The chain employs TRBV5-1 and TRBJ2-3, with D hard to call. The CDR3 length is 11 residues. V gave up 4 bases and J gave up 3 bases, with 3 bases separating them. Germline V CDR1 and CDR2: SGHRS, YFSETQ. The CDR3 DNA reads TGCGCCAGCAGCCGGACAGATACGCAGTATTTT. Amino acid sequence: CASSRTDTQYF.

The V gene is TRBV6-1, the J gene TRBJ1-6, with TRBD1 identical over 8 bases. This CDR3 is built from 15 residues. The germline V gene encodes CDR1 MNHNS and CDR2 SASEGT. After removal of 4 bases from V and 7 bases from J, the junction contained 6 bases not matched to a gene. The CDR3 region is CASSAGGRANSPLHF. CDR3 coding DNA: TGTGCCAGCAGTGCAGGGGGCCGGGCCAATTCACCCCTCCACTTT.

The chain recombines TRBV7-8 with TRBJ2-5; weak D call: TRBD2 (6 bases). From germline, CDR1 is SGHVS and CDR2 FQNEAQ. V was cut by 0 bases and J by 5 bases, with 13 bases left in between. The CDR3 consists of 15 residues. CDR3 in DNA: TGTGCCAGCAGCTTAGCGTTTCGGGACTCGGAGACCCAGTACTTC. This translates into CASSLAFRDSETQYF.

The chain is built from TRBV10-3 and TRBJ2-5; 8 bases map to TRBD1. J gave up 4 bases and V 0 bases, and 1 base lay outside the gene matches. CDR1 ENHRY and CDR2 SYGVKD come from the germline V gene. The CDR3 runs 14 residues. Here the CDR3 reads CAISESDRGETQYF. The CDR3 DNA reads TGTGCCATCAGTGAGTCCGACAGGGGAGAGACCCAGTACTTC.

V usage is TRBV4-1 and J usage is TRBJ2-7, with D possibly TRBD2 on 5 matching bases. Germline lookup yields CDR1 MGHRA and CDR2 YSYEKL. The CDR3 length is 15 residues. Trimming removed 0 bases from V and 3 bases from J, with 12 bases in between. CDR3 bases: TGCGCCAGCAGCCAAGAAGACTACTCTTACTACGAGCAGTACTTC. It codes for CASSQEDYSYYEQYF.

J is TRBJ1-4 and V is TRBV28; 7 bases are shared with TRBD1. J gave up 4 bases and V 10 bases, and 6 bases lay outside the gene matches. The CDR3 length is 13 residues. Germline V gene lookup returns CDR1 MDHEN and CDR2 SYDVKM. CDR3 nucleotide sequence: TGTGCCACCTTGGGACAGCTTAATGAAAAACTGTTTTTT. This encodes CATLGQLNEKLFF.

The chain employs TRBV2 and TRBJ1-4, with D perhaps TRBD1 (6 bases). Trimming pared 7 bases from V and 8 bases from J, leaving 14 bases between. Germline CDR1 reads SNHLY; CDR2 reads FYNNEI. The CDR3 is 13 amino acids. The CDR3 region has the DNA TGTGCCAGCAACCGGGGGGCTGGGGAAAAACTGTTTTTT. Translating it yields CASNRGAGEKLFF. Drawing the rest from reference TRBV2 and TRBJ1-4, the complete variable domain is EPEVTQTPSHQVTQMGQEVILRCVPISNHLYFYWYRQILGQKVEFLVSFYNNEISEKSEIFDDQFSVERPDGSNFTLKIRSTKLEDSAMYFCASNRGAGEKLFFGSGTQLSVL.

The chain uses TRBV4-1 and TRBJ2-2; 8 bases map to TRBD1. V trimming: 5 bases; J trimming: 8 bases; junction bases outside the gene matches: 10. Germline CDR1 reads MGHRA; CDR2 reads YSYEKL. The CDR3 has 15 amino acids. This chain's CDR3 is CASSRESGGLGELFF. CDR3 DNA: TGCGCCAGCAGCAGAGAATCAGGGGGCCTGGGGGAGCTGTTTTTT.

The chain is built from TRBV27 and TRBJ2-2, with 7 bases lining up with TRBD2. V was pared by 3 bases and J by 5 bases, with 6 bases of the junction left unmatched. The CDR3 consists of 15 residues. Germline V gene data show CDR1 as MNHEY and CDR2 as SMNVEV (reference sequence). The CDR3 bases are TGTGCCAGCAGTTTGAGAGGGAGGGAGACCGGGGAGCTGTTTTTT. Protein sequence: CASSLRGRETGELFF.

This clone was counted only a few times. The chain joins TRBV19 to TRBJ1-5; tentative D call: TRBD1 (5 bases). The CDR3 is 14 residues long. Germline V gene data show CDR1 as LNHDA and CDR2 as SQIVND (reference sequence). V was pared by 5 bases and J by 9 bases, with 17 bases between. In DNA form, the CDR3 reads TGTGCCAGTAGTGCGGACACCCTCGGGCGGCCCCAGCATTTT. Translated, it gives CASSADTLGRPQHF.

The rearrangement uses TRBV15 and TRBJ2-1; 12 nucleotides agree with TRBD2. In germline, CDR1 is LNHNV, CDR2 YYDKDF (reference sequence). J was trimmed by 0 bases and V by 8 bases; bases with no gene match: 2. The CDR3 loop spans 15 amino acids. The CDR3, as DNA: TGTGCCACCTCGGGACTAGCGGGCTCCTACAATGAGCAGTTCTTC. Amino acids: CATSGLAGSYNEQFF.

The rearrangement links TRBV28 to TRBJ1-2; 7 bases agree with TRBD1. The length of the CDR3 is 15 residues. The germline V gene has CDR1 MDHEN and CDR2 SYDVKM. V lost 8 bases, J lost 4 bases, and 13 bases stayed unmatched. CDR3 residues: CASLYRGWGVYGYTF. Written as DNA, the CDR3 is TGTGCCAGCTTATACAGGGGATGGGGCGTCTATGGCTACACCTTC.

The chain employs TRBV11-2 and TRBJ1-1; perhaps TRBD1 as D (5 bases). Germline V CDR1 and CDR2: SGHAT, FQNNGV. V was trimmed by 1 base and J by 3 bases, leaving 12 bases between them. The CDR3 loop spans 15 amino acids. DNA for the CDR3: TGTGCCAGCAGCTTAGGCCAGGGCTGGGACACTGAAGCTTTCTTT. Its translation: CASSLGQGWDTEAFF.

This clone has only a few counts. The CDR3 region has the DNA TGTGCCAGCAGCTTGGGGGTGGGACTTGGTACTGAAGCTTTCTTT. This codes for CASSLGVGLGTEAFF. V usage is TRBV5-4 and J usage is TRBJ1-1; TRBD1 might be the D (5 bases). The germline V and J ends were trimmed by 0 bases and 5 bases, with 14 bases remaining between them. This CDR3 contains 15 residues. CDR1 is SGHNT and CDR2 is YYREEE in the germline V gene (reference sequence).

The rearrangement joins TRBV28 to TRBJ1-2; D perhaps matches TRBD1 (6 bases). Germline CDR1 and CDR2: MDHEN and SYDVKM. CDR3 length equals 14 residues. Trimming took 8 bases from V and 4 from J, leaving 17 bases between them. CDR3 bases: TGTGCCAGCGTGTCCGGGACACCCTCCTATGGCTACACCTTC. Its protein product is CASVSGTPSYGYTF.

The chain has TRBV5-4 and TRBJ1-1, with TRBD1 matching 7 bases. CDR1 SGHNT and CDR2 YYREEE come from the germline V gene (reference sequence). With V trimmed by 3 bases and J by 4 bases, 6 bases remained unmatched. The CDR3 runs 14 residues. CDR3 protein: CASSSGPGGTEAFF. The CDR3, as DNA: TGTGCCAGCAGCTCGGGACCAGGGGGCACTGAAGCTTTCTTT.

This clone has more than one count but fewer than ten. This chain uses TRBV6-1 with TRBJ1-2; tentatively, D is TRBD1 (6 bases). Germline V gives CDR1 MNHNS, CDR2 SASEGT. The CDR3 length is 13 residues. The V end was cut by 6 bases, the J end by 6 bases, with 14 bases between. CDR3 in DNA: TGTGCCAGCAGCTCACAGGGTTGGGATGGCTACACCTTC. This codes for CASSSQGWDGYTF.